Below, 28 T cell receptor beta chains from the same sample are listed, as sequenced in a study of cytomegalovirus exposure and HLA in healthy donors (dated by TCRdb to about 2017). To prepare the library, the immunoSEQ multiplex PCR assay was applied. A mixture of 60 forward primers for TCR Vbeta segments and 13 reverse primers for TCR Jbeta segments was used in the multiplex PCR. Not all clones reach the TCRdb copy of this immuneACCESS table, which keeps in-frame sequences only. Checked studies attribute under half of the gap to unresolved V genes and leave the rest unexplained. Recorded for this sample are roughly 120,000 clones; approximately 80% of them occurred a single time. The top ten clones comprise around 0.95% of the sample. The sequencing sample was made of PBMCs. The receptors were gathered from a woman in her 30s in good health and CMV-seronegative.

This clone was counted only a few times. The chain links TRBV6-6 to TRBJ1-1, with 8 bases fitting TRBD1. The length of the CDR3 is 15 residues. V shed 6 bases and J 4 bases; nucleotides not matched to a gene: 10. Germline values: CDR1 MNHNY, CDR2 SVGAGI (reference sequence). CDR3 DNA sequence: TGTGCCAGCAGGTATGAATCAGGGGGCATCACTGAAGCTTTCTTT. This translates into CASRYESGGITEAFF.

The CDR3 protein is CASRDRVAGNTIYF. CDR3 nucleotide sequence: TGTGCCAGCAGAGACAGGGTGGCTGGAAACACCATATATTTT. This chain connects TRBV19 to TRBJ1-3, with 7 positions matching TRBD1. Germline CDR1 LNHDA, CDR2 SQIVND (reference sequence). The CDR3 is made up of 14 amino acids. The V gene end was trimmed by 9 bases and the J gene end by 2 bases; junction bases not matched to a gene: 7.

This clone was detected once. The chain recombines TRBV7-9 with TRBJ2-7; 7 bases are shared with TRBD1. J lost 5 bases, V lost 7 bases, and 8 bases had no gene match. CDR1 is SEHNR and CDR2 is FQNEAQ in the germline V gene (reference sequence). The CDR3 contains 13 residues. The CDR3 reads CASTPGTVDEQYF. The CDR3 bases are TGTGCCAGCACGCCGGGGACAGTGGACGAGCAGTACTTC.

This clone turned up a few times. The V call is TRBV5-1, the J call TRBJ1-1; D uncertain. From germline, CDR1 is SGHRS and CDR2 YFSETQ. Trimming pared 0 bases from V and 1 base from J, leaving 7 bases between. The CDR3 length is 14 residues. The DNA for the CDR3 is TGCGCCAGCAGCTTGGTGAAGCCGAACACTGAAGCTTTCTTT. This encodes CASSLVKPNTEAFF.

The V gene is TRBV7-2, the J gene TRBJ1-6, with D hard to call. This CDR3 region has 15 residues. V gave up 5 bases and J gave up 5 bases, with 13 bases separating them. Germline CDR1 is SGHTA and CDR2 is FQGNSA. CDR3 coding DNA: TGTGCCAGCAGCCTACCGACACCTAATAATTCACCCCTCCACTTT. Residues: CASSLPTPNNSPLHF.

The gene calls are TRBV6-5 and TRBJ1-1, with TRBD1 matching over 9 bases. Looked up from germline, CDR1 is MNHEY and CDR2 is SVGAGI. V was clipped by 0 bases and J by 6 bases; unmatched bases: 5. This CDR3 has 15 residues. Here the CDR3 reads CASSYSGQGWSEAFF. CDR3 sequence (DNA): TGTGCCAGCAGTTACTCGGGACAGGGATGGTCTGAAGCTTTCTTT.

This chain connects TRBV18 to TRBJ1-5, with D unclear. The CDR3 is made up of 13 amino acids. V was trimmed by 2 bases and J by 5 bases, leaving 7 bases between them. The germline CDR1 and CDR2 sequences are KGHSH and LQKENI. CDR3 nucleotide sequence: TGTGCCAGCTCACCAGGTGTAGATCAGCCCCAGCATTTT. This gives the protein CASSPGVDQPQHF.

The DNA of the CDR3 is TGTGCCAGCAGGAACTCGGGACAGGCCTATGGCTACACCTTC. Translated, it gives CASRNSGQAYGYTF. V and J are TRBV6-6 and TRBJ1-2; 8 bases are shared with TRBD1. V dropped 6 bases and J dropped 4; count of bases not matched to a gene: 7. Germline CDR1 MNHNY, CDR2 SVGAGI (reference sequence). The CDR3 covers 14 residues.

CDR3 loop: CASSTMNTEAFF. CDR3 DNA: TGTGCCAGCAGCACAATGAACACTGAAGCTTTCTTT. The genes are TRBV7-9 and TRBJ1-1, with D unclear. The CDR3 has 12 amino acids. Germline CDR1 reads SEHNR; CDR2 reads FQNEAQ (reference sequence). Trimming cost V 5 bases and J 0 bases, with 4 bases left between them.

The chain has TRBV28 and TRBJ2-7, with 8 bases that match TRBD1. With V trimmed by 6 bases and J by 3 bases, 10 bases remained unmatched. Per the germline V gene, CDR1 is MDHEN and CDR2 is SYDVKM. The length of the CDR3 is 15 residues. For the CDR3, the DNA is TGTGCCAGCAGCCCCCGGGACAGGCACTTCTACGAGCAGTACTTC. It encodes CASSPRDRHFYEQYF.

This clone was found once. V and J are TRBV5-6 and TRBJ1-5; D not resolved. V lost 0 bases and J 1 base, leaving 8 bases between the germline ends. The CDR3 loop spans 15 amino acids. Germline CDR1 SGHDT, CDR2 YYEEEE. CDR3 DNA: TGTGCCAGCAGCTTGGGCAGTACAAGCAATCAGCCCCAGCATTTT. Its protein is CASSLGSTSNQPQHF.

The chain recombines TRBV15 with TRBJ2-1; D perhaps matches TRBD2 (6 bases). CDR1 LNHNV and CDR2 YYDKDF come from the germline V gene (reference sequence). This CDR3 comprises 16 residues. The V end lost 0 bases, the J end lost 7 bases, and 16 bases lay between the germline ends. The CDR3 protein is CATSRESGLDLNEQFF. The CDR3 DNA reads as TGTGCCACCAGCAGAGAAAGCGGGCTAGATTTGAATGAGCAGTTCTTC.

The chain carries TRBV6-6 and TRBJ1-1; D is perhaps TRBD1 (5 bases). Trimming took 5 bases from V and 4 from J, leaving 8 bases between them. The germline V gene has CDR1 MNHNY and CDR2 SVGAGI (reference sequence). The CDR3 contains 12 residues. The CDR3 sequence: CASSTGPTEAFF. For the CDR3, the DNA is TGTGCCAGCAGTACAGGTCCCACTGAAGCTTTCTTT.

The rearrangement uses TRBV5-1 and TRBJ1-1; TRBD1 is a possible D gene (5 bases). V shed 0 bases and J shed 2 bases, with 11 bases lying between them. CDR1 and CDR2 (germline): SGHRS, YFSETQ. The CDR3 has 15 residues. DNA for the CDR3: TGCGCCAGCAGCTTGGTCGTCGGGGGAAACACTGAAGCTTTCTTT. It yields the protein CASSLVVGGNTEAFF.

V gene TRBV5-1 combines with J gene TRBJ2-7, with D possibly TRBD1 on 6 matching bases. V lost 3 bases, J lost 8 bases, and 24 bases lay in between. This CDR3 is 16 amino acids long. Germline-derived CDR1 and CDR2 are SGHRS and YFSETQ. CDR3 DNA: TGCGCCAGCAGCTCCCTAGCCCCAGGGACATCCGGACAGCAGTACTTC. Its protein is CASSSLAPGTSGQQYF.

The J gene is TRBJ1-1, the V gene TRBV11-2, with no clear D. CDR1 and CDR2 (germline): SGHAT, FQNNGV. With 5 bases removed from V and 5 bases from J, the gap between germline ends came to 6 bases. The CDR3 runs to 11 residues. DNA for the CDR3: TGTGCCAGCAGCCCCATGACTGAAGCTTTCTTT. The encoded protein is CASSPMTEAFF.

The chain carries TRBV29-1 and TRBJ1-1, with 9 bases that match TRBD1. V shed 2 bases, J shed 4 bases, and the junction held 2 bases outside the gene matches. CDR1 SQVTM and CDR2 ANQGSEA come from the germline V gene. CDR3 length: 13 amino acids. The CDR3 region is CSVEKQGATEAFF. The CDR3 nucleotides read TGCAGCGTTGAAAAACAGGGGGCCACTGAAGCTTTCTTT.

V usage is TRBV30 and J usage is TRBJ1-3; D is perhaps TRBD1 (6 bases). The CDR3 has 15 residues. Germline V gene lookup returns CDR1 GTSNPN and CDR2 SVGIG (reference sequence). Trimming cost V 4 bases and J 0 bases, with 13 bases left between them. The CDR3 loop is CAWTPDSYSGNTIYF. The CDR3 coding sequence is TGTGCCTGGACTCCGGACAGTTACTCTGGAAACACCATATATTTT.

The chain recombines TRBV19 with TRBJ1-1; TRBD1 matches 8 bases. The CDR3 has 13 amino acids. The trim removed 7 bases at V and 6 bases at J, leaving 7 bases unmatched. From germline, CDR1 is LNHDA and CDR2 SQIVND (reference sequence). CDR3 protein: CASTNRGVSEAFF. The CDR3 region has the DNA TGTGCCAGTACGAACAGGGGGGTTTCTGAAGCTTTCTTT.

The chain couples TRBV6-5 to TRBJ2-2; a weak D match, TRBD2 (5 bases). Germline values: CDR1 MNHEY, CDR2 SVGAGI. The CDR3 covers 13 residues. Deletions cut 6 bases from V and 4 bases from J, with 9 bases between. This CDR3 is CASSPGGTGELFF. In DNA, the CDR3 is TGTGCCAGCAGCCCCGGAGGCACCGGGGAGCTGTTTTTT.

The genes are TRBV30 and TRBJ1-1; no definite D call. The germline V gene encodes CDR1 GTSNPN and CDR2 SVGIG (reference sequence). The V gene lost 3 bases and the J gene lost 0 bases, with 8 bases spanning the gap. The CDR3 contains 13 residues. The CDR3 loop reads CAWRVAMNTEAFF. The CDR3 nucleotides read TGTGCCTGGAGGGTAGCTATGAACACTGAAGCTTTCTTT.

This clone was seen a handful of times. This sequence joins TRBV5-1 and TRBJ1-2, with a tentative D call TRBD1 (6 bases). The CDR3 has 14 residues. Germline CDR1 is SGHRS and CDR2 is YFSETQ. Trimming removed 3 bases from V and 0 bases from J, with 9 bases in between. CDR3: CASSSGQTNYGYTF. The CDR3 DNA is TGCGCCAGCAGCTCTGGACAGACTAACTATGGCTACACCTTC. Full variable domain (remainder filled in from reference TRBV5-1 and TRBJ1-2): KAGVTQTPRYLIKTRGQQVTLSCSPISGHRSVSWYQQTPGQGLQFLFEYFSETQRNKGNFPGRFSGRQFSNSRSEMNVSTLELGDSALYLCASSSGQTNYGYTFGSGTRLTVV.

The chain recombines TRBV30 with TRBJ1-6, with 7 bases aligning to TRBD1. Looked up from germline, CDR1 is GTSNPN and CDR2 is SVGIG (reference sequence). J was trimmed by 7 bases and V by 4 bases; bases with no gene match: 1. The CDR3 is made up of 12 amino acids. The CDR3 DNA sequence: TGTGCCTGGACAGGGGGGAATTCACCCCTCCACTTT. Encoded protein: CAWTGGNSPLHF.

J is TRBJ1-2 and V is TRBV2; 8 bases line up with TRBD1. The CDR3 consists of 13 residues. Trimming cost V 6 bases and J 3 bases; bases outside gene matches: 3. Germline CDR1 is SNHLY and CDR2 is FYNNEI. For the CDR3, the DNA is TGTGCCAGCAGGCCGGGACAGGACTATGGCTACACCTTC. Residues: CASRPGQDYGYTF. Complete variable domain (other parts from reference TRBV2 and TRBJ1-2): EPEVTQTPSHQVTQMGQEVILRCVPISNHLYFYWYRQILGQKVEFLVSFYNNEISEKSEIFDDQFSVERPDGSNFTLKIRSTKLEDSAMYFCASRPGQDYGYTFGSGTRLTVV.

The rearrangement uses TRBV16 and TRBJ1-5; 10 bases agree with TRBD1. Germline-derived CDR1 and CDR2 are KGHSY and FQNENV. The CDR3 length is 16 residues. With 1 base clipped from V and 7 bases from J, the junction kept 7 bases outside the gene matches. CDR3 loop: CASSQLTGQGRQPQHF. The CDR3 nucleotides read TGTGCCAGCAGCCAATTAACGGGACAGGGGCGGCAGCCCCAGCATTTT.

This clone showed up just once. The chain has TRBV5-6 and TRBJ1-2, with a weak D call TRBD1 (5 bases). The V end was cut by 6 bases, the J end by 5 bases, with 23 bases between. The CDR3 consists of 16 residues. Germline CDR1 reads SGHDT; CDR2 reads YYEEEE. The CDR3 sequence: CASTGPSGIHFYGYTF. DNA for the CDR3: TGTGCCAGCACCGGTCCTTCAGGGATACACTTTTATGGCTACACCTTC.

The gene calls are TRBV7-2 and TRBJ1-5; 7 bases agree with TRBD1. The V segment lost 6 bases and the J segment 4 bases; nucleotides outside the gene matches: 3. Germline V lookup: CDR1 SGHTA, CDR2 FQGNSA. CDR3 length: 13 amino acids. The CDR3 coding sequence is TGTGCCAGCAGTCGACAGGGAAATCAGCCCCAGCATTTT. Translating gives CASSRQGNQPQHF.

The rearrangement uses TRBV30 and TRBJ2-1; tentative D call: TRBD2 (6 bases). The V end was cut by 3 bases, the J end by 0 bases, with 15 bases between. Germline V gene lookup returns CDR1 GTSNPN and CDR2 SVGIG (reference sequence). The CDR3 is made up of 16 amino acids. The CDR3 protein is CAWSPVAVSSYNEQFF. In DNA form, the CDR3 reads TGTGCCTGGAGCCCGGTAGCGGTCAGCTCCTACAATGAGCAGTTCTTC.